This T cell receptor (beta chain) was found in a study of T cell responses to AZD1222 COVID-19 vaccine. The CDR3 spans 16 residues. J was trimmed by 5 bases and V by 6 bases; bases with no gene match: 16. Per the germline V gene, CDR1 is SGHNT and CDR2 is YYREEE (reference sequence). This clone was detected only a few times. Sequencing was performed with immunoSEQ multiplex PCR; in TCRdb, only in-frame clones are kept and a portion is missing. The table shows 90,000 to 120,000 clones, with roughly nine tenths occurring only once. The sample in question was peripheral blood, obtained 28 days after the second AZD1222 dose. The chain uses TRBV5-4 and TRBJ1-1; 7 bases align to TRBD1. This TCR derives from an adult who received the AZD1222 COVID-19 vaccine. CDR3 amino acids: CASTPGEGAPSTEAFF. The CDR3 DNA is TGTGCCAGCACCCCGGGGGAGGGGGCGCCTTCAACTGAAGCTTTCTTT. Looking up the rest from reference TRBV5-4 and TRBJ1-1 gives the full variable domain: ETGVTQSPTHLIKTRGQQVTLRCSSQSGHNTVSWYQQALGQGPQFIFQYYREEENGRGNFPPRFSGLQFPNYSSELNVNALELDDSALYLCASTPGEGAPSTEAFFGQGTRLTVV.